These T cell receptor beta chains were read from a single sample in a study of shared clonotypes between healthy human individuals. Generated by immunoSEQ multiplex PCR, the TCRdb table keeps only in-frame clones and is missing some. The sample holds around 2,000,000 clones, about 95% seen once. The sequencing sample was made of naive CD8+ T cells sorted from blood. These receptors originate from a man between 18 and 35 years old in good health. The CDR3 runs from the conserved cysteine through the conserved F or W. Fields, in order: clone size, V gene, J gene, CDR3 length, CDR3 protein. Size tells how often a clone was seen (once, few, many) or the class of an expanded clone, and some rows leave it out.

-	TRBV28	TRBJ1-2	17	CASSPNPVGTGRYGYTF
-	TRBV6-1	TRBJ2-7	13	CASSEVQPYEQYF
-	TRBV7-9	TRBJ2-1	13	CASSLGVDNEQFF
-	TRBV7-8	TRBJ2-1	15	CASSLSGGPYNEQFF
-	TRBV10-3	TRBJ2-7	12	CAIRGLGYEQYF
-	TRBV30	TRBJ1-3	15	CAWIGLSPSGNTIYF
-	TRBV30	TRBJ2-3	16	CAWSRLGAGPTDTQYF
-	TRBV7-9	TRBJ2-7	15	CASCKGEGAYYEQYF
-	TRBV29-1	TRBJ2-7	13	CSVGKELSYEQYF
-	TRBV30	TRBJ2-2	13	CAWSVVDTGELFF
once	TRBV21-1	TRBJ2-7	15	CASSKARRSSYEQYF
-	TRBV9	TRBJ2-2	12	CASSFQGGELFF
-	TRBV7-9	TRBJ2-7	15	CASSLSGGDSYEQYF
-	TRBV13	TRBJ1-5	12	CASSLYNQPQHF
-	TRBV19	TRBJ1-5	11	CATGGYQPQHF
-	TRBV6-1	TRBJ2-7	14	CASSEVDSESEQYF
-	TRBV19	TRBJ1-5	14	CASSMWDSHQPQHF
once	TRBV29-1	TRBJ2-7	14	CSAMSGQQTLEQYF
-	TRBV29-1	TRBJ2-7	13	CSVFSGDSYEQYF
-	TRBV4-1	TRBJ2-5	16	CASSQEVSGRGETQYF
-	TRBV10-3	TRBJ2-5	19	CAISESAEGFSGGQETQYF
-	TRBV4-1	TRBJ2-5	15	CASSQDLQGEGTQYF
-	TRBV5-6	TRBJ1-6	14	CASSLTIYNSPLHF
-	TRBV6-5	TRBJ2-7	15	CASSYGTSGSYEQYF
-	TRBV5-1	TRBJ2-7	15	CASSLGLAASYEQYF
-	TRBV18	TRBJ1-3	14	CASSPPGQWNTIYF
-	TRBV7-2	TRBJ2-7	14	CASSSEGGLYEQYF
-	TRBV14	TRBJ2-3	16	CASSQDPGGSTDTQYF
-	TRBV28	TRBJ2-5	15	CASSNRDRGWETQYF
-	TRBV15	TRBJ2-7	14	CATSRGPTIYEQYF
-	TRBV14	TRBJ2-7	14	CASSPFGGTYEQYF
-	TRBV7-9	TRBJ2-7	13	CASSLPDRYEQYF
-	TRBV10-3	TRBJ1-5	17	CAISGTGASDSNQPQHF
-	TRBV27	TRBJ2-1	17	CASSLIWLGPINNEQFF
-	TRBV5-4	TRBJ2-7	15	CASSLAAGGLYEQYF
-	TRBV9	TRBJ2-1	13	CASSLAAYNEQFF
-	TRBV29-1	TRBJ2-1	13	CSVLLANHNEQFF
-	TRBV4-3	TRBJ2-7	14	CASSQGTSLYEQYF
-	TRBV6-5	TRBJ1-3	14	CASGGFGTGNTIYF
-	TRBV27	TRBJ2-7	15	CASRTVGPLSYEQYF